This TCR beta chain was identified in a study of cytomegalovirus exposure and HLA in healthy donors. Turning to the study itself: From HLA-typed donors, an early data release held 70 million to 100 million unique TCRs.

Broader study findings: Analysis was carried out at a later point, and it linked a missense DCLRE1C variant to TCR beta V- and J-gene trimming. Certain indistinguishable V segments, among them TRBV6-2 and TRBV6-3, were excluded. In a later analysis, across HLA loci, associated TCR counts were highest for DRB1, lowest for HLA-C.

Trimming stripped 1 base from V and 3 bases from J, with 9 bases between. The CDR3 contains 14 residues. Per the germline V gene, CDR1 is SGHVS and CDR2 is FNYEAQ. This clone was seen a few times. Its cognate antigen is unknown. PCR employed 60 Vbeta and 13 Jbeta primers. The method was immunoSEQ multiplex PCR; TCRdb's version includes in-frame clones alone and lacks a portion of them. The sample consists of about 180,000 clones, 70% to 80% of them appearing once. Sequencing was carried out using PBMCs. The chain combines TRBV7-6 with TRBJ1-2; tentative D call: TRBD1 (5 bases). The TCR sequence derives from a man aged 18 to 29 in good health and CMV-seronegative. CDR3 residues: CASSLGMGHYGYTF. DNA of the CDR3: TGTGCCAGCAGCTTAGGGATGGGGCACTATGGCTACACCTTC.